This T cell receptor beta chain comes out of a study of T cell responses to AZD1222 COVID-19 vaccine. Combined were second doses at about 4 or about 12 weeks. Using immunoSEQ multiplex PCR, the repertoire was profiled, and TCRdb retains in-frame clones only, with some absent. The sample lists approximately 160,000 clones, about 92% seen once, with 1.1% in the top ten. With regard to this clone: Its specificity is not known.

Study findings and constraints: The breadth and depth of Spike-specific TCRs increased once two AZD1222 doses had been given. Clonal diversity was possibly underestimated; the donors were predominantly white British and more often female. Without day 14 samples, only post-peak T cell repertoires were studied.

Germline V gene data show CDR1 as SGHRS and CDR2 as YFSETQ. V was trimmed by 6 bases and J by 9 bases, leaving 22 bases between them. CDR3 length: 16 amino acids. The sequence was obtained from an adult who received the AZD1222 COVID-19 vaccine. The chain joins TRBV5-1 to TRBJ1-6; TRBD1 might be the D (5 bases). The starting material was peripheral blood, obtained 28 days after the second AZD1222 dose. CDR3 sequence: CASTPTRVTALSPLHF. The DNA for the CDR3 is TGCGCCAGCACCCCGACCAGGGTAACAGCGCTTTCACCCCTCCACTTT.